This T cell receptor (beta chain) was retrieved from a study of blood T cell repertoires in COVID-19. As for the study in general: The United States, Italy and Spain supplied acute and convalescent COVID-19 samples. PBMCs, B-cell-depleted T cells, or T cells were the source of the cDNA or gDNA that made up the material.

In the source study's methods: Scientists estimated how many nucleated cells there were by amplifying reference gene primers. The method was immunoSEQ multiplex PCR; TCRdb's version includes in-frame clones alone and lacks a portion of them. The D gene and trimming were derived from the DNA, and the V and J assignments and clone size from that table. The repertoire consists of some 250,000 clones, with roughly 80% occurring once and the leading ten covering roughly 3.2%. Concerning this clone: A junction boundary mismatches the germline segment, possibly from a read error.

Germline CDR1 reads SSHAT; CDR2 reads FNYEAQ (reference sequence). The CDR3 is 15 amino acids. The clonotype comes from a young woman with acute or convalescent COVID-19. The sample taken for sequencing was peripheral blood. V usage is TRBV7-7 and J usage is TRBJ2-7, with D possibly TRBD1 on 6 matching bases. The DNA for the CDR3 is TGTGCTAGCAGCTCCCGCGGCAGGGGATTCTACGAGCAGTACTTC. Encoded protein: CASSSRGRGFYEQYF. Full variable domain (remainder filled in from reference TRBV7-7 and TRBJ2-7): GAGVSQSPRYKVTKRGQDVTLRCDPISSHATLYWYQQALGQGPEFLTYFNYEAQPDKSGLPSDRFSAERPEGSISTLTIQRTEQRDSAMYRCASSSRGRGFYEQYFGPGTRLTVT.